The present entry profiles one T cell receptor (beta chain) with its context. The table lists this clonotype with a count of one. What antigen it recognizes has not been identified. One base away there is no much larger clone; base qualities are not given. A single read counts as weak evidence. Flow cytometry had shown CD8+CD57+ cell expansion in the patients selected for sequencing. All patients had severe acquired aplastic anemia diagnosed by International Study of Aplastic Anemia and Agranulocytosis and Camitta criteria. Patients had received no therapy at the time of blood sampling. TCR repertoires of sorted CD4+ and CD8+ blood T cells from severe aplastic anemia patients and healthy subjects were deep-sequenced in the study. In the USA, patient enrollment took place under clinicaltrials.gov protocols 00001620, 01623167, 00001397, 00071045, 00081523 and 00961064. Ficoll-Paque density gradient centrifugation was used to isolate peripheral blood mononuclear cells. Before DNA extraction, CD4+ and CD8+ T cells were sorted with FACS or magnetic beads.

This entry comes from a study of CD8+CD57+ T cells in acquired aplastic anemia (dated 2018 in TCRdb). Concerning the study at large: A mean of approximately 3 ug of DNA, ranging from roughly 0.19 to 27.4 ug, was extracted from sorted CD4+ and CD8+ cells. CD8+CD57+ expansion was defined as a frequency above the mean frequency observed in healthy subjects.

The full study reports these points: CD8+ Simpson's diversity did not differ significantly between patients and healthy controls (P=0.060). Roughly 29 CD8+ CDR3 sequences were shared between patients and controls but appeared highly expressed in patients and within their immunodominant clones.

Genomic DNA served as template for TCR beta VDJ combination and CDR3 sequence profiling. An Illumina HiSeq 2000 was the platform used for TCR repertoire sequencing. Regarding the original processing steps: TRBV/TRBJ rearrangement plots, CDR3 size and DJ length profiles, and Simpson's diversity index were used to evaluate the repertoires. Whichever DNA sequence was most abundant in the deep sequencing data was defined as the immunodominant clone. CDR3 amino acid sequences were screened for sharing across subjects and were compared with published repertoires and the VDJdb database. TCRdb applied fastp at Q25 and MiXCR to the public reads, then kept only in-frame beta chains. CDR3 protein sequences are deduplicated, and each keeps its most common genes and DNA. The V and J calls here are based on TCRdb, not the publication. The sample includes about 58,000 distinct CDR3 sequences, with around 50% observed a single time. Around 17% of the sample is in the top ten clones.

V and J lose 6 bases and 4 bases, and a span of 13 bases separates them. Taken from the germline V gene, the CDR1 and CDR2 loops are MGHDK and SYGVNS. The CDR3 measures 14 amino acids from cysteine to phenylalanine. The retained sequence is limited to the CDR3, 42 bases, with the frame set at the first base. The origin of this receptor is a human donor with aplastic anemia. Rearrangement joined TRBV25-1 to TRBJ2-1; TRBD1 is a weak D gene call, 6 bases matching. The sample consisted of sorted CD4+, CD8+, or CD8+CD57+ T cells (not recorded which) from PBMCs. The CDR3 protein: CASRTGSFYNEQFF. The DNA sequence is given as TGTGCCAGCAGAACAGGGAGTTTTTACAATGAGCAGTTCTTC.